One sample yielded the 11 T cell receptor beta chains listed below, sequenced in a study of T cell changes during pregnancy in multiple sclerosis. Data came from immunoSEQ multiplex PCR; TCRdb stores just in-frame clones and leaves some out. Among more than 65,000 clones listed, over 90% were seen once. The material was peripheral blood, obtained in the second trimester of pregnancy. These receptors all stem from a female donor with multiple sclerosis, enrolled in a pregnancy study.

This chain uses TRBV30 with TRBJ2-2; TRBD2 might be the D (6 bases). CDR1 is GTSNPN, CDR2 SVGIG, per germline (reference sequence). This CDR3 comprises 17 residues. Trimming pared 3 bases from V and 6 bases from J, leaving 23 bases between. In DNA, the CDR3 is TGTGCCTGGAGCCTTAGGACGGCCGGGAGATCGGCCGGGGAGCTGTTTTTT. It yields the protein CAWSLRTAGRSAGELFF.

The gene calls are TRBV28 and TRBJ2-5, with TRBD1 identical over 7 bases. Germline loops: CDR1 MDHEN, CDR2 SYDVKM. The CDR3 covers 14 residues. V lost 3 bases and J lost 9; bases outside the gene matches: 10. CDR3: CASSLGTVVRAQYF. CDR3 nucleotides: TGTGCCAGCAGTTTGGGGACAGTGGTAAGGGCCCAGTACTTC.

This rearrangement joins TRBV25-1 to TRBJ2-3, with D maybe TRBD1 (6 bases). V lost 4 bases to trimming and J lost 6 bases, with 11 bases between them. This CDR3 region has 13 residues. Germline assignment: CDR1 MGHDK and CDR2 SYGVNS. The CDR3 coding sequence is TGTGCCAGCAGTGGGACAGTCTCGGATACGCAGTATTTT. Its translation is CASSGTVSDTQYF. The full variable domain, its missing parts supplied by reference TRBV25-1 and TRBJ2-3, is EADIYQTPRYLVIGTGKKITLECSQTMGHDKMYWYQQDPGMELHLIHYSYGVNSTEKGDLSSESTVSRIRTEHFPLTLESARPSHTSQYLCASSGTVSDTQYFGPGTRLTVL.

V gene TRBV4-1 combines with J gene TRBJ1-2, with TRBD1 identical over 7 bases. J was trimmed by 2 bases and V by 0 bases; bases with no gene match: 6. CDR3 length: 16 residues. Germline V gene sequence: CDR1 MGHRA, CDR2 YSYEKL. In nucleotides, the CDR3 is TGCGCCAGCAGCCAAGATGCCCGGGACAGCAACTATGGCTACACCTTC. Translating it yields CASSQDARDSNYGYTF.

In its sample, this clone was seen once. The gene calls are TRBV5-6 and TRBJ1-1; TRBD1 might be the D (5 bases). Germline CDR1 and CDR2: SGHDT and YYEEEE. The CDR3 has 15 residues. The V end lost 2 bases, the J end lost 1 base, and 12 bases lay between the germline ends. As DNA, the CDR3 is TGTGCCAGCAGCTTTACGACCCAGGGGAACACTGAAGCTTTCTTT. Residues: CASSFTTQGNTEAFF.

CDR3 loop: CASSPSLEVQFF. The CDR3 coding sequence is TGCGCCAGCAGCCCCTCTTTGGAGGTGCAGTTCTTC. The chain joins TRBV10-2 to TRBJ2-1, with D possibly matching TRBD2 (5 bases). The CDR3 totals 12 residues. V was cut by 6 bases and J by 12 bases, with 15 bases left in between. Germline CDR1 reads WSHSY; CDR2 reads SAAADI.

The V and J genes are TRBV29-1 and TRBJ1-1; the D is unclear. This CDR3 is 11 amino acids long. Germline V CDR1 and CDR2: SQVTM, ANQGSEA. V lost 6 bases to trimming and J lost 6 bases, with 11 bases between them. CDR3 nucleotides: TGCAGCGTGTCTGAGGGAGCTGAAGCTTTCTTT. Amino acid sequence: CSVSEGAEAFF.

V gene TRBV11-2 combines with J gene TRBJ2-3; 7 bases are a match to TRBD1. From germline, CDR1 is SGHAT and CDR2 FQNNGV. V shed 1 base, J shed 2 bases, and the junction held 3 bases outside the gene matches. The CDR3 is made up of 15 amino acids. The CDR3 DNA reads as TGTGCCAGCAGCTTAGTGGGACAGTTCACAGATACGCAGTATTTT. Protein: CASSLVGQFTDTQYF.

V usage is TRBV6-1 and J usage is TRBJ2-7; D might be TRBD1 (6 bases). The CDR3 runs 15 residues. Trimming pared 8 bases from V and 2 bases from J, leaving 19 bases between. Germline CDR1 is MNHNS and CDR2 is SASEGT. CDR3 residues: CASGMGAGVPYEQYF. The CDR3 DNA sequence: TGTGCCAGCGGGATGGGGGCAGGAGTCCCCTACGAGCAGTACTTC.

The J gene is TRBJ2-5, the V gene TRBV5-1, with TRBD1 matching 7 bases. The junction had 1 base not matched to a gene; V was cut back by 0 bases and J by 2 bases. There are 14 residues in the CDR3. Per germline, CDR1 SGHRS and CDR2 YFSETQ. The CDR3 reads CASSLGGQQETQYF. The CDR3 DNA follows: TGCGCCAGCAGCTTGGGGGGACAGCAAGAGACCCAGTACTTC. The entire variable domain, with the rest obtained from reference TRBV5-1 and TRBJ2-5, is as follows: KAGVTQTPRYLIKTRGQQVTLSCSPISGHRSVSWYQQTPGQGLQFLFEYFSETQRNKGNFPGRFSGRQFSNSRSEMNVSTLELGDSALYLCASSLGGQQETQYFGPGTRLLVL.

The sample holds one count of this clone. This chain joins TRBV23-1 and TRBJ1-2; no clear D gene. TRBV23-1 is flagged as an ORF with uncertain function. The germline V and J ends were trimmed by 8 bases and 8 bases, with 9 bases remaining between them. CDR3 size: 10 residues. The CDR3 protein is CASSREGYTF. The DNA of the CDR3 is TGCGCCAGCTCCCGGGAGGGCTACACCTTC.